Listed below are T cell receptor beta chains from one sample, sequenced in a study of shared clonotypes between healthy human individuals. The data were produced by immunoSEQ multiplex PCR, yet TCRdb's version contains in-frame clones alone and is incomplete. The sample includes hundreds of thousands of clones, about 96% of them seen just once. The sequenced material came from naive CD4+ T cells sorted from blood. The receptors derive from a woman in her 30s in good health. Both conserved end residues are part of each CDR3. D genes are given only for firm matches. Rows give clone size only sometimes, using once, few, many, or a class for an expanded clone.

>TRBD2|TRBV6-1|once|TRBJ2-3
TGTGCCAGCAGTGCACGGACTAGCGGACAGATGTATACGCAGTATTTT
CASSARTSGQMYTQYF
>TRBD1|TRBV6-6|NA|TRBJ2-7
TGTGCCAGCAGTCGGGACAGGGAGGGCGGGCAGTACTTC
CASSRDREGGQYF
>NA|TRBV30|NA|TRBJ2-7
TGTGCCTGGAGTAGCATGACAGGTTACTCCTACGAGCAGTACTTC
CAWSSMTGYSYEQYF
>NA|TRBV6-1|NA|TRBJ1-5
TGTGCCAGCTGCCAACAGACCGATCAGCCCCAGCATTTT
CASCQQTDQPQHF
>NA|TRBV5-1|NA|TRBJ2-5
TGCGCCAGCAGCTTAGGGGGTGGGAAGGAGACCCAGTACTTC
CASSLGGGKETQYF
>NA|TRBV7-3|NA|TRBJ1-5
TGTGCCAGCAGCTTTTCGTCATGTGCATATAGCAATCAGCCCCAGCATTTT
CASSFSSCAYSNQPQHF
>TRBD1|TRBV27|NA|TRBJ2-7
TGTGCCACTCGCCCCCCTACAGGGGGGACCTACGAGCAGTACTTC
CATRPPTGGTYEQYF
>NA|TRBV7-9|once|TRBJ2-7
TGTGCCAGCAACAAGGGGGTCTACGAGCAGTACTTC
CASNKGVYEQYF
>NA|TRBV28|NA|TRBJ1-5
TGTGCCAGCAGTTTGGGGTCGGGCAATCAGCCCCAGCATTTT
CASSLGSGNQPQHF
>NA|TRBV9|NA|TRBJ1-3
TGTGCCAGCAGCGCCACCTTCGGAGGGGCTTACGGAAACACCATATATTTT
CASSATFGGAYGNTIYF
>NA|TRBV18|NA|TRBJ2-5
TGTGCCAGCTCACCGACGACTATCCAAGAGACCCAGTACTTC
CASSPTTIQETQYF
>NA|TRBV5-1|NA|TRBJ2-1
TGCGCCAGCAGCTCCTGGGACTCATCGCGAAGTCCTTCCTACAATGAGCAGTTCTTC
CASSSWDSSRSPSYNEQFF
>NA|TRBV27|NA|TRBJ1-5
TGTGCCAGCAGTTTAGGGGCCTATAATCAGCCCCAGCATTTT
CASSLGAYNQPQHF
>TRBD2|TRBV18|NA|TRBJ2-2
TGTGCCAGCTCACCTAGGAGCGGGAGTGACACCGGGGAGCTGTTTTTT
CASSPRSGSDTGELFF
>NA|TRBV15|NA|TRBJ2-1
TGTGCCACCAGCAGAGATCGAAGGCGTATCGATGAGCAGTTCTTC
CATSRDRRRIDEQFF
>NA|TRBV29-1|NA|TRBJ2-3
TGCAGCGTTGAACGCGCTAGCACAAACACAGATACGCAGTATTTT
CSVERASTNTDTQYF
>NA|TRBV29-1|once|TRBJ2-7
TGCAGCGGGCGGGACTCAGGAAGGGGGCGCGAGCAGTACTTC
CSGRDSGRGREQYF
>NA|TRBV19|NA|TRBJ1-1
TGTGCCAGTAGCCCTTTTACGGGGTTGGGCACTGAAGCTTTCTTT
CASSPFTGLGTEAFF
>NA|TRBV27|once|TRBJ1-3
TGTGCCAGCAGTGAGATAGGGATGGCTGGAAACACCATATATTTT
CASSEIGMAGNTIYF
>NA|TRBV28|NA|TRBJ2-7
TGTGCCAGCAGTTTCTTAGGGTCGCGAGAGCAGTACTTC
CASSFLGSREQYF
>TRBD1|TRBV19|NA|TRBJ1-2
TGTGCCAGTAGGATGGACAGGGACGGCTACACCTTC
CASRMDRDGYTF
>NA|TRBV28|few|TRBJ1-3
TGTGCCAGCAGTTTACAGGGCGCTGGAAACACCATATATTTT
CASSLQGAGNTIYF
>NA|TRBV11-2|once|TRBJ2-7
TGTGCCAGCAGCTTAGATCTCGAGACAGGCTCCTACGAGCAGTACTTC
CASSLDLETGSYEQYF
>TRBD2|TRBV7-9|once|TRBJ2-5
TGTGCCAGCAGCTTAGCGCTTCTGCGGGAGGGCGTGGAGACCCAGTACTTC
CASSLALLREGVETQYF
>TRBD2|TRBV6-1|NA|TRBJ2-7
TGTGCCAGCAGTGGCACGTCGAGACTAGCGGGAATTTACGAGCAGTACTTC
CASSGTSRLAGIYEQYF
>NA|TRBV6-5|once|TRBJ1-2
TGTGCCAGCAGATTGACCGAAATCTATGGCTACACCTTC
CASRLTEIYGYTF
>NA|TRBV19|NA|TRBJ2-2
TGTGCCAGTAGTATGAGAGGGGGAGTGGACACCGGGGAGCTGTTTTTT
CASSMRGGVDTGELFF
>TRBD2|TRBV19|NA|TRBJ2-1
TGTGCCAGCAGAGATAGCGGGAAGGTCAATGAGCAGTTCTTC
CASRDSGKVNEQFF
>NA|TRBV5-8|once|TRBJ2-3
TGTGCCAGCAGCGGGGGTTTTACGGATACGCAGTATTTT
CASSGGFTDTQYF
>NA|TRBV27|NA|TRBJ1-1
TGTGCCAGCAGTTTTGGTTCGGGGAGCGCTGAAGCTTTCTTT
CASSFGSGSAEAFF
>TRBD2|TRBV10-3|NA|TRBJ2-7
TGTGCCATCAGTGAGCGACTAGCGGGAGGGGAGCAGTACTTC
CAISERLAGGEQYF
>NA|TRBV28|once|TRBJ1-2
TGTGCCAGCACCCCATCCCCCCCGACAGCAGCTAACTATGGCTACACCTTC
CASTPSPPTAANYGYTF
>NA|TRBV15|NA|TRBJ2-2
TGTGCCACCAGCACCAGAAAGGGAGGAGGTGCGGTCACCGGGGAGCTGTTTTTT
CATSTRKGGGAVTGELFF
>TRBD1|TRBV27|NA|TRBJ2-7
TGTGCCAGCAGTTTAAATTATGCAGGGACAGGGGCCTACGAGCAGTACTTC
CASSLNYAGTGAYEQYF
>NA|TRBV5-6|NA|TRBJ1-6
TGTGCCAGCACCTCGGGGAATTTTAATTCACCCCTCCACTTT
CASTSGNFNSPLHF
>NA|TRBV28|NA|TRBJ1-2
TGTGCCAGCAGCCTTAACTTGGACTATGGCTACACCTTC
CASSLNLDYGYTF
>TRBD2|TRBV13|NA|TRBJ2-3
TGTGCCAGCAGCTCCGCAAACCGACTAGCGCGAGTAGACGATACGCAGTATTTT
CASSSANRLARVDDTQYF
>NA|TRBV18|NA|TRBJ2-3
TGTGCCAGCTCACCACTGTTAGGCCCGAGTGAAACAGATACGCAGTATTTT
CASSPLLGPSETDTQYF
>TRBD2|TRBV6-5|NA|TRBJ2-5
TGTGCCAGCAGTTTTAGCGGGGAAGAGACCCAGTACTTC
CASSFSGEETQYF
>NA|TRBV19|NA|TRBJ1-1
TGTGCCAGTAGCTCATGGGGGGGCACTGAAGCTTTCTTT
CASSSWGGTEAFF
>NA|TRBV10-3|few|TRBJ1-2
TGTGCCATCGAAGGGAACTATGGCTACACCTTC
CAIEGNYGYTF
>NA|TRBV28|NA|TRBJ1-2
TGTGCCAGCAGCCGAAGCTATGGCTACACCTTC
CASSRSYGYTF
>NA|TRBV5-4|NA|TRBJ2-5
TGTGCCAGCAGCTTTTGGGGGTCACAAGAGACCCAGTACTTC
CASSFWGSQETQYF
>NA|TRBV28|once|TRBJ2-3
TGTGCCAGCAGTCCTATAGGGGGTGGGACAGATACGCAGTATTTT
CASSPIGGGTDTQYF
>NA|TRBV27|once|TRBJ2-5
TGTGCCAGCAGTTTAAATTCGGCAACCCCTCCAGAGACCCAGTACTTC
CASSLNSATPPETQYF
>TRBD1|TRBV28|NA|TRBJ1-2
TGTGCCAGCATGCAGGGGGAGACCTATGGCTACACCTTC
CASMQGETYGYTF
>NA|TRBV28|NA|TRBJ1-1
TGTGCCAGCGGCTCTAACACTGAAGCTTTCTTT
CASGSNTEAFF
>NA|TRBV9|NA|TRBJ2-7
TGTGCCAGCAGCGTAGCCAGTGGGGGAGGGGGCTCCTACGAGCAGTACTTC
CASSVASGGGGSYEQYF
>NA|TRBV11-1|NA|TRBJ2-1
TGTGCCAGCAGCTTACTCGGTGAGCAGTTCTTC
CASSLLGEQFF
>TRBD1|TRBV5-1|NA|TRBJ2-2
TGCGCCAGCCTGAATGACCGTGGGACAGGCGGGACCGGGGAGCTGTTTTTT
CASLNDRGTGGTGELFF